This TCR beta chain was sequenced during a study of PD-L1 blockade in urothelial cancer. Across the study: Individuals in the cohort had been given 0 to 3 earlier chemotherapy regimens. Blood analysis was done at 3 weeks (second dose) and 6 weeks after treatment began.

With V trimmed by 1 base and J by 0 bases, 6 bases remained unmatched. Germline V lookup: CDR1 SSHAT, CDR2 FNYEAQ (reference sequence). The CDR3 totals 17 residues. Time point: peripheral blood 6 weeks after treatment start. Generated by immunoSEQ multiplex PCR, the TCRdb table keeps only in-frame clones and is missing some. The sample lists around 80,000 clones, around 93% occurring once. This TCR derives from a woman over 75 with urothelial cancer. The sequencing here drew on PBMCs, taken around atezolizumab (anti-PD-L1) treatment. This chain connects TRBV7-7 to TRBJ2-1; 7 bases match TRBD2. The chain's CDR3 is CASSLGGGGGSYNEQFF. CDR3 in DNA: TGTGCCAGCAGCTTAGGGGGGGGAGGCGGCTCCTACAATGAGCAGTTCTTC.